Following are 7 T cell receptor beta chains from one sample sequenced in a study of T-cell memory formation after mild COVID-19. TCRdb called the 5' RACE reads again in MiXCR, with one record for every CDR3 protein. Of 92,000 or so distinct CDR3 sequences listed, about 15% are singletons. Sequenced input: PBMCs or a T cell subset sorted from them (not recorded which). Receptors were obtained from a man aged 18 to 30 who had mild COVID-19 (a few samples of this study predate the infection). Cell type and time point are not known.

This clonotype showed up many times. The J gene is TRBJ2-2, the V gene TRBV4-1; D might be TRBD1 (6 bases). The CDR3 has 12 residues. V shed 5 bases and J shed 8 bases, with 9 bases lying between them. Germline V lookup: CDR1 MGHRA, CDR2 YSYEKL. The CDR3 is CASSSRGGELFF. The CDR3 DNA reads TGCGCCAGCAGCTCCAGGGGAGGGGAGCTGTTTTTT.

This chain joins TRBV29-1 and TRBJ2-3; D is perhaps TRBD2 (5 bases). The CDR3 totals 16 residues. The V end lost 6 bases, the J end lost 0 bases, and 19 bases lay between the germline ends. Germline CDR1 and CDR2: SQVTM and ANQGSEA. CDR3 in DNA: TGCAGCGTCCTTGGAGGACTGGACCTCAGCACAGATACGCAGTATTTT. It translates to CSVLGGLDLSTDTQYF.

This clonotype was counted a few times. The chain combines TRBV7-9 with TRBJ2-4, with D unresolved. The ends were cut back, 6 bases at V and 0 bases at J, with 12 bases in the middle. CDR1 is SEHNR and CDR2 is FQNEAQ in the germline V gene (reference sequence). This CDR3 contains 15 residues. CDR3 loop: CASRPALGAKNIQYF. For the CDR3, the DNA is TGTGCCAGCAGACCGGCCCTGGGAGCCAAAAACATTCAGTACTTC.

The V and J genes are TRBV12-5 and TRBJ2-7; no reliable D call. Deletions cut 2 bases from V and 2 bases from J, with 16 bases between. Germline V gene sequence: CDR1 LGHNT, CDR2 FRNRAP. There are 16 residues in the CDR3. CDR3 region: CASGLTWIRATYEQYF. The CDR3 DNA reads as TGTGCTAGTGGTTTGACCTGGATTCGGGCCACCTACGAGCAGTACTTC.

CDR3 in amino acids: CASSSGEGTHEQYF. The DNA of the CDR3 is TGTGCCAGCAGCTCCGGTGAGGGGACGCACGAGCAGTACTTC. This chain joins TRBV7-9 and TRBJ2-7; D assignment may be TRBD1 or TRBD2 (5 bases each). Trimming left V 4 bases short and J 5 bases short, with 15 bases between. CDR3 length: 14 amino acids. Germline values: CDR1 SEHNR, CDR2 FQNEAQ (reference sequence).

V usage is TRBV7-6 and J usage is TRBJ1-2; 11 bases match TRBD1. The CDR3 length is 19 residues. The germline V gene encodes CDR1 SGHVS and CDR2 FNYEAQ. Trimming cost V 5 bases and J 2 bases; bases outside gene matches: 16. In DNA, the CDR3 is TGTGCCAGCAGCCAAGGAGTGAAGGACAGGGGGCCGTCCAACTATGGCTACACCTTC. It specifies CASSQGVKDRGPSNYGYTF.

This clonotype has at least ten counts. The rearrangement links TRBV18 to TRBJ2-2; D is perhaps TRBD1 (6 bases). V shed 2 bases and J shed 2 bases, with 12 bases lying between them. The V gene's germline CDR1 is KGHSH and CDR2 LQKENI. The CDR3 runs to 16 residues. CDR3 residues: CASSPIRGQNTGELFF. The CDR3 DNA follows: TGTGCCAGCTCACCAATCAGGGGTCAAAACACCGGGGAGCTGTTTTTT.